The 25 T cell receptor beta chains below all came from one sample that was sequenced in a study of T cells in localized non-small cell lung cancer. Using immunoSEQ multiplex PCR, the repertoire was profiled, and TCRdb retains in-frame clones only, with some absent. The data contain 35,000 to 50,000 clones, 75% to 85% of them singletons. The specimen comprised PBMCs, sampled before any cancer treatment. Source of these receptors: a woman aged 35 to 69 with stage II squamous cell lung carcinoma.

This clone was detected only a few times. The V call is TRBV12-5, the J call TRBJ1-1; 8 positions match TRBD1. CDR1 LGHNT and CDR2 FRNRAP come from the germline V gene. There are 14 residues in the CDR3. Trimming at V came to 4 bases and at J to 4 bases, leaving 5 bases not matched to a gene. CDR3 loop: CASGSGTGPTEAFF. In DNA form, the CDR3 reads TGTGCTAGTGGTTCGGGGACAGGACCCACTGAAGCTTTCTTT.

The chain employs TRBV28 and TRBJ1-1, with TRBD1 identical over 7 bases. Trimming removed 6 bases from V and 6 bases from J; junction bases left unmatched: 10. The CDR3 consists of 14 residues. Germline V lookup: CDR1 MDHEN, CDR2 SYDVKM. The CDR3 loop is CASRQGRPSAEAFF. For the CDR3, the DNA is TGTGCCAGCAGACAGGGGCGACCCAGCGCTGAAGCTTTCTTT. The variable domain in full, with the rest retrieved from reference TRBV28 and TRBJ1-1, is DVKVTQSSRYLVKRTGEKVFLECVQDMDHENMFWYRQDPGLGLRLIYFSYDVKMKEKGDIPEGYSVSREKKERFSLILESASTNQTSMYLCASRQGRPSAEAFFGQGTRLTVV.

This clone came up a few times. The chain links TRBV7-2 to TRBJ2-3; tentative D call: TRBD2 (5 bases). V was pared by 1 base and J by 1 base, with 12 bases between. The CDR3 spans 16 residues. Germline V gives CDR1 SGHTA, CDR2 FQGNSA. CDR3 region: CASSLDPGSRTDTQYF. Here the CDR3 DNA reads TGTGCCAGCAGCTTAGATCCGGGATCGCGCACAGATACGCAGTATTTT. The full variable domain, its missing parts supplied by reference TRBV7-2 and TRBJ2-3, is GAGVSQSPSNKVTEKGKDVELRCDPISGHTALYWYRQSLGQGLEFLIYFQGNSAPDKSGLPSDRFSAERTGGSVSTLTIQRTQQEDSAVYLCASSLDPGSRTDTQYFGPGTRLTVL.

This clone was picked up one time. The CDR3 DNA follows: TGCGCCAGCAGCTTACAGGGGTCCAGCTATGGCTACACCTTC. It codes for CASSLQGSSYGYTF. The chain has TRBV5-1 and TRBJ1-2; TRBD1 matches at 7 bases. Germline V CDR1 and CDR2: SGHRS, YFSETQ. The CDR3 covers 14 residues. Germline trimming cut 2 bases from V and 4 bases from J; bases unmatched to any gene: 5.

The chain combines TRBV6-5 with TRBJ1-4; D not certain. Germline lookup yields CDR1 MNHEY and CDR2 SVGAGI. Deletions cut 5 bases from V and 0 bases from J, with 7 bases between. CDR3 length: 14 residues. The CDR3 reads CASSKFATNEKLFF. The CDR3 DNA reads TGTGCCAGCAGTAAATTTGCAACTAATGAAAAACTGTTTTTT.

The rearrangement links TRBV15 to TRBJ2-7; D unclear. Trimming stripped 0 bases from V and 0 bases from J, with 6 bases between. The CDR3 contains 14 residues. Per the germline V gene, CDR1 is LNHNV and CDR2 is YYDKDF (reference sequence). CDR3 nucleotides: TGTGCCACCAGCAGAGATCCGGACTCCTACGAGCAGTACTTC. This sequence encodes CATSRDPDSYEQYF.

The chain couples TRBV5-5 to TRBJ2-1, with D unresolved. The CDR3 contains 12 residues. V lost 2 bases and J lost 9, with 9 bases in between. Germline V CDR1 and CDR2: SGHKS, YYEKEE (reference sequence). The CDR3 is CASSLASSEQFF. The CDR3 DNA follows: TGTGCCAGCAGCTTAGCTAGTAGTGAGCAGTTCTTC.

The chain is built from TRBV7-3 and TRBJ2-2; D is uncertain. The CDR3 covers 13 residues. Germline assignment: CDR1 SGHTA and CDR2 FQGTGA. Trimming pared 1 base from V and 4 bases from J, leaving 4 bases between. CDR3 sequence reads: CASSLMGTGELFF. The CDR3 DNA follows: TGTGCCAGCAGCTTAATGGGCACCGGGGAGCTGTTTTTT.

This clone was observed a handful of times. V and J are TRBV27 and TRBJ2-5; D not certain. Trimming took off 5 bases at V and 7 bases at J, with 11 bases between the two ends. Germline V gene sequence: CDR1 MNHEY, CDR2 SMNVEV (reference sequence). CDR3 length: 12 residues. The CDR3 loop is CASSILGATQYF. CDR3 in DNA: TGTGCCAGCAGTATCCTAGGTGCGACCCAGTACTTC.

Turning to this clone: A junction end diverges from the germline sequence, so it may reflect a read error. V usage is TRBV7-9 and J usage is TRBJ2-7; D unclear. This CDR3 has 11 residues. Germline V gene sequence: CDR1 SEHNR, CDR2 FQNEAQ (reference sequence). DNA for the CDR3: TGTGCCAGCAGCTTGAATGGCCCCCTCCTCTTC. This encodes CASSLNGPLLF.

The V call is TRBV9, the J call TRBJ2-3; D possibly uses TRBD1 or TRBD2 (5 bases each). Per germline, CDR1 SGDLS and CDR2 YYNGEE. V shed 3 bases and J shed 4 bases, with 12 bases lying between them. The CDR3 length is 14 residues. CDR3 region: CASSAAMGADTQYF. The CDR3 region has the DNA TGTGCCAGCAGCGCCGCCATGGGGGCAGATACGCAGTATTTT.

This clone appeared once. This chain joins TRBV4-2 and TRBJ1-5; D gene ambiguous. The CDR3 covers 14 residues. Germline CDR1 is LGHNA and CDR2 is YNFKEQ. The ends were cut back, 0 bases at V and 7 bases at J, with 10 bases in the middle. CDR3 in amino acids: CASSQDLGKQPQHF. For the CDR3, the DNA is TGTGCCAGCAGCCAAGATCTGGGTAAGCAGCCCCAGCATTTT.

This chain joins TRBV29-1 and TRBJ1-2, with TRBD1 as a possible D gene (6 bases). The CDR3 has 16 residues. Germline assignment: CDR1 SQVTM and CDR2 ANQGSEA. Trimming took off 3 bases at V and 1 base at J, with 18 bases between the two ends. The CDR3 is CSVEGPDSHRNYGYTF. In DNA, the CDR3 is TGCAGCGTTGAGGGACCGGACAGCCACCGTAACTATGGCTACACCTTC.

This chain joins TRBV6-5 and TRBJ1-4, with TRBD1 as a possible D gene (6 bases). The CDR3 is 16 amino acids. CDR1 MNHEY and CDR2 SVGAGI come from the germline V gene. V was trimmed by 0 bases and J by 7 bases, leaving 15 bases between them. This CDR3 is CASSYSITGHGEKLFF. The DNA of the CDR3 is TGTGCCAGCAGTTACTCGATAACAGGGCACGGTGAAAAACTGTTTTTT.

The V call is TRBV15, the J call TRBJ2-7, with D perhaps being TRBD1 or TRBD2 (5 bases each). With 0 bases removed from V and 5 bases from J, the gap between germline ends came to 14 bases. CDR3 size: 15 residues. Germline CDR1 reads LNHNV; CDR2 reads YYDKDF (reference sequence). The CDR3 region has the DNA TGTGCCACCAGCAGAGACCGGGACCCGGGTAACGAGCAGTACTTC. Protein: CATSRDRDPGNEQYF. Supplemented by reference TRBV15 and TRBJ2-7, the full variable domain reads DAMVIQNPRYQVTQFGKPVTLSCSQTLNHNVMYWYQQKSSQAPKLLFHYYDKDFNNEADTPDNFQSRRPNTSFCFLDIRSPGLGDTAMYLCATSRDRDPGNEQYFGPGTRLTVT.

This clone was detected many times. The chain carries TRBV19 and TRBJ2-6; TRBD1 is a possible D gene (6 bases). Germline CDR1 reads LNHDA; CDR2 reads SQIVND (reference sequence). V was cut by 6 bases and J by 0 bases, with 12 bases left in between. The CDR3 has 16 amino acids. The CDR3 loop is CASRPNRASGANVLTF. The CDR3 region has the DNA TGTGCCAGTAGACCAAACAGGGCCTCTGGGGCCAACGTCCTGACTTTC.

This clone came up a few times. The chain has TRBV4-1 and TRBJ1-4; possible D gene TRBD1, 5 bases. Germline assignment: CDR1 MGHRA and CDR2 YSYEKL. The length of the CDR3 is 14 residues. The V end lost 0 bases, the J end lost 8 bases, and 10 bases lay between the germline ends. The CDR3 DNA is TGCGCCAGCAGCCAAGATCAGGGCATGGAAAAACTGTTTTTT. Translation gives CASSQDQGMEKLFF.

V gene TRBV7-9 combines with J gene TRBJ2-7, with a tentative D call TRBD2 (5 bases). From germline, CDR1 is SEHNR and CDR2 FQNEAQ (reference sequence). The CDR3 runs to 14 residues. V lost 2 bases, J lost 2 bases, and 10 bases lay in between. CDR3 coding DNA: TGTGCCAGCAGCTTAAGAGCGGTCCCCTACGAGCAGTACTTC. It is translated as CASSLRAVPYEQYF.

This clone is medium-sized in the sample. The chain carries TRBV6-1 and TRBJ1-1, with D unclear. The length of the CDR3 is 13 residues. Germline loops: CDR1 MNHNS, CDR2 SASEGT. V lost 2 bases and J lost 1, with 5 bases in between. The CDR3 DNA sequence: TGTGCCAGCAGTGAAATCGGGAACACTGAAGCTTTCTTT. As protein: CASSEIGNTEAFF.

The J gene is TRBJ2-5, the V gene TRBV7-9, with 8 bases lining up with TRBD1. The CDR3 loop spans 13 amino acids. Germline V gene sequence: CDR1 SEHNR, CDR2 FQNEAQ (reference sequence). The trim removed 5 bases at V and 4 bases at J, leaving 3 bases unmatched. For the CDR3, the DNA is TGTGCCAGCAGCCCGACAGGGGTAGAGACCCAGTACTTC. It is translated as CASSPTGVETQYF.

The chain employs TRBV7-9 and TRBJ2-3; a weak D match, TRBD2 (6 bases). The germline V gene has CDR1 SEHNR and CDR2 FQNEAQ (reference sequence). Trimming cost V 4 bases and J 0 bases, with 20 bases left between them. The length of the CDR3 is 18 residues. The CDR3 region is CASSSRGPGGGSTDTQYF. For the CDR3, the DNA is TGTGCCAGCAGCTCGAGGGGACCCGGGGGTGGGAGCACAGATACGCAGTATTTT.

The chain couples TRBV6-5 to TRBJ2-7; 7 positions agree with TRBD1. CDR1 and CDR2 from the germline V gene are MNHEY and SVGAGI. V gave up 5 bases and J gave up 6 bases; unmatched junction bases: 7. The CDR3 loop spans 13 amino acids. The DNA for the CDR3 is TGTGCCAGCAGTCCTACAGGGGTAGGCGAGCAGTACGTC. Amino acid sequence: CASSPTGVGEQYV.

This chain joins TRBV7-2 and TRBJ1-2, with D unresolved. CDR1 and CDR2 from the germline V gene are SGHTA and FQGNSA. Trimming shortened V by 5 bases and J by 7 bases, and 20 bases separated the two germline ends. The CDR3 runs to 15 residues. The CDR3 DNA reads TGTGCCAGCAGCCCAGTAGGTAGTATGGGGTTTGGCTACACCTTC. Protein sequence: CASSPVGSMGFGYTF. The full variable domain, completed using reference TRBV7-2 and TRBJ1-2, is GAGVSQSPSNKVTEKGKDVELRCDPISGHTALYWYRQSLGQGLEFLIYFQGNSAPDKSGLPSDRFSAERTGGSVSTLTIQRTQQEDSAVYLCASSPVGSMGFGYTFGSGTRLTVV.

This clone was counted between two and nine times. The chain has TRBV19 and TRBJ2-7; D ambiguous. CDR1 and CDR2 (germline): LNHDA, SQIVND (reference sequence). Trimming left V 5 bases short and J 0 bases short, with 14 bases between. This CDR3 is 15 amino acids long. In DNA form, the CDR3 reads TGTGCCAGTAGTCCCGGACCGCCCATCTCCTACGAGCAGTACTTC. Translation: CASSPGPPISYEQYF.

The genes are TRBV4-2 and TRBJ1-5, with D maybe TRBD1 (6 bases). In germline, CDR1 is LGHNA, CDR2 YNFKEQ. This CDR3 has 15 amino acids. Trimming pared 6 bases from V and 0 bases from J, leaving 12 bases between. The DNA for the CDR3 is TGTGCCAGCAGGCCCCCAGGGGTTAGCAATCAGCCCCAGCATTTT. Its protein is CASRPPGVSNQPQHF.